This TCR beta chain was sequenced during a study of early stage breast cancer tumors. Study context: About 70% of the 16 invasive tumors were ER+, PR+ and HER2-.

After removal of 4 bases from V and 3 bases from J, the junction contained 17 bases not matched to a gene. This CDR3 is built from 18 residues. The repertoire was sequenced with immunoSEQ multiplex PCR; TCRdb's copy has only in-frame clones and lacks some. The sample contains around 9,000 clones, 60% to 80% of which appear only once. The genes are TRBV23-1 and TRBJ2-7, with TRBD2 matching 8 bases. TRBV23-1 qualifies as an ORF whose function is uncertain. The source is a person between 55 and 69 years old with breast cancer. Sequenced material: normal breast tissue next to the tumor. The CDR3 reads CASSPFLAGGRLGYEQYF. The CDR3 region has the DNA TGCGCCAGCAGTCCATTCCTAGCGGGCGGGAGGCTGGGCTACGAGCAGTACTTC.